This T cell receptor (beta chain) stems from a study of OX40 agonist ivuxolimab in advanced cancers. The CDR3 is made up of 11 amino acids. V lost 2 bases and J 4 bases, leaving 4 bases between the germline ends. The germline gives CDR1 SGHRS, CDR2 YFSETQ. Sequencing was performed with immunoSEQ multiplex PCR; in TCRdb, only in-frame clones are kept and a portion is missing. The profile shows about 75,000 clones, more than 85% of them singletons. This clone was picked up one time. The sequencing here drew on CD4+ or CD8+ T cells sorted from blood, taken in a trial of the OX40 agonist ivuxolimab. The chain combines TRBV5-1 with TRBJ2-7; D unclear. The receptor's source is an adult with an advanced solid tumor such as melanoma, head and neck, liver or kidney cancer. The CDR3 here is CASSFGYEQYF. In nucleotides, the CDR3 is TGCGCCAGCAGCTTCGGGTACGAGCAGTACTTC.